These 29 T cell receptor beta chains were all obtained from the same sample, sequenced in a study of blood T cell repertoires in COVID-19. Data came from immunoSEQ multiplex PCR; TCRdb stores just in-frame clones and leaves some out. The sample carries some 31,000 clones, over 75% recorded once. Sequenced sample: peripheral blood. Source of these receptors: an older man with active COVID-19.

The chain employs TRBV6-5 and TRBJ2-5; 8 positions agree with TRBD2. This CDR3 contains 15 residues. CDR1 is MNHEY and CDR2 is SVGAGI in the germline V gene. The junction had 12 bases not matched to a gene; V was cut back by 6 bases and J by 6 bases. The CDR3 bases are TGTGCCAGCAGACCCCCGGGACTAGGCAGCAAGACCCAGTACTTC. It yields the protein CASRPPGLGSKTQYF.

The rearrangement links TRBV2 to TRBJ2-3, with 9 bases that match TRBD2. V gave up 7 bases and J gave up 2 bases; unmatched junction bases: 4. Germline CDR1 is SNHLY and CDR2 is FYNNEI. The CDR3 runs to 14 residues. The CDR3 here is CASKLAGTTDTQYF. The CDR3 coding sequence is TGTGCCAGCAAGCTAGCGGGGACCACAGATACGCAGTATTTT.

The J gene is TRBJ2-7, the V gene TRBV29-1; 8 bases line up with TRBD1. Per germline, CDR1 SQVTM and CDR2 ANQGSEA. J gave up 1 base and V 0 bases, and 5 bases lay outside the gene matches. This CDR3 contains 15 residues. The CDR3 bases are TGCAGCGTTGAAGATAAAGGACAGGGTTCCTACGAGCAGTACTTC. Protein product: CSVEDKGQGSYEQYF.

The rearrangement joins TRBV6-5 to TRBJ1-1; perhaps TRBD1 as D (6 bases). The germline V and J ends were trimmed by 6 bases and 6 bases, with 17 bases remaining between them. Germline assignment: CDR1 MNHEY and CDR2 SVGAGI. The CDR3 contains 14 residues. CDR3 region: CASRRRDITPEAFF. The CDR3 DNA reads TGTGCCAGCAGACGTAGGGACATTACACCTGAAGCTTTCTTT.

V gene TRBV2 combines with J gene TRBJ2-7; 9 bases line up with TRBD1. J was trimmed by 5 bases and V by 6 bases; bases with no gene match: 8. The V gene's germline CDR1 is SNHLY and CDR2 FYNNEI. The CDR3 length is 14 residues. CDR3 bases: TGTGCCAGCAGGGAGGACAGGGGCTTAGACGAGCAGTACTTC. It specifies CASREDRGLDEQYF.

This chain joins TRBV28 and TRBJ1-2, with D possibly TRBD1 on 5 matching bases. Between the trimmed V and J ends, which lost 7 bases and 5 bases, there was a span of 14 bases. The germline gives CDR1 MDHEN, CDR2 SYDVKM. This CDR3 has 13 amino acids. CDR3 sequence reads: CASISNRIYGYTF. DNA for the CDR3: TGTGCCAGCATTTCCAACAGGATATATGGCTACACCTTC.

The chain has TRBV6-5 and TRBJ2-3, with a weak D call TRBD2 (5 bases). There are 14 residues in the CDR3. V lost 5 bases and J 0 bases, leaving 9 bases between the germline ends. Germline V gene sequence: CDR1 MNHEY, CDR2 SVGAGI. The CDR3 region is CASSRGASTDTQYF. Here the CDR3 DNA reads TGTGCCAGCAGTCGGGGAGCTAGCACAGATACGCAGTATTTT.

This clone was counted a single time. The chain combines TRBV6-2 or TRBV6-3 with TRBJ2-3, with 7 bases lining up with TRBD1. V dropped 5 bases and J dropped 5; count of bases not matched to a gene: 13. Germline CDR1 and CDR2: MNHEY and SVGEGT. The CDR3 extends over 16 amino acids. The CDR3 bases are TGTGCCAGCAGTCCCCCGGGAAGGGGGCTTGGAGATACGCAGTATTTT. Translated: CASSPPGRGLGDTQYF.

In this sample, this clone turned up once. This chain links TRBV5-1 with TRBJ1-5; no definite D call. Trimming pared 5 bases from V and 0 bases from J, leaving 6 bases between. Germline CDR1 SGHRS, CDR2 YFSETQ. This CDR3 contains 13 residues. The CDR3: CASRADSNQPQHF. CDR3 nucleotides: TGCGCCAGCAGGGCTGATAGCAATCAGCCCCAGCATTTT.

This clone has only one observation. The gene calls are TRBV25-1 and TRBJ2-5, with 9 bases lining up with TRBD2. CDR1 is MGHDK and CDR2 is SYGVNS in the germline V gene. This CDR3 region has 16 residues. Trimming cost V 6 bases and J 4 bases; bases outside gene matches: 12. The CDR3 spells CASRRDAGGPGETQYF. For the CDR3, the DNA is TGTGCCAGCAGGAGGGACGCGGGGGGGCCGGGAGAGACCCAGTACTTC.

The chain uses TRBV7-8 and TRBJ2-7; TRBD1 agrees at 10 bases. The CDR3 spans 14 residues. J lost 4 bases, V lost 5 bases, and 5 bases had no gene match. Germline V gene data show CDR1 as SGHVS and CDR2 as FQNEAQ. The CDR3: CASSGGGQGYEQYF. Written as DNA, the CDR3 is TGTGCCAGCAGCGGGGGGGGACAGGGGTACGAGCAGTACTTC.

The genes are TRBV7-2 and TRBJ1-3, with a possible D match to TRBD1 (6 bases). Deletions cut 7 bases from V and 4 bases from J, with 14 bases between. The CDR3 runs to 14 residues. CDR1 is SGHTA and CDR2 is FQGNSA in the germline V gene. The CDR3, as DNA: TGTGCCAGCACCCCCTTAACAGGGGGAAACACCATATATTTT. Protein product: CASTPLTGGNTIYF.

V usage is TRBV6-5 and J usage is TRBJ1-2, with TRBD1 identical over 7 bases. After removal of 7 bases from V and 4 bases from J, the junction contained 12 bases not matched to a gene. CDR3 length: 15 residues. Per germline, CDR1 MNHEY and CDR2 SVGAGI. This CDR3 is CASIVGGASGYGYTF. The CDR3 DNA reads as TGTGCCAGCATAGTAGGGGGCGCATCGGGCTATGGCTACACCTTC.

This sequence joins TRBV7-9 and TRBJ2-2; 7 nucleotides agree with TRBD2. CDR3 length: 15 amino acids. The V segment lost 5 bases and the J segment 5 bases; nucleotides outside the gene matches: 8. The germline V gene has CDR1 SEHNR and CDR2 FQNEAQ (reference sequence). The chain's CDR3 is CASSRNRGLTGELFF. The CDR3 coding sequence is TGTGCCAGCAGCCGTAATCGGGGACTAACCGGGGAGCTGTTTTTT.

This CDR3 is CASSPVPRTVFTDTQYF. The CDR3 region has the DNA TGTGCCAGCAGCCCTGTTCCCAGGACAGTGTTCACAGATACGCAGTATTTT. The gene calls are TRBV14 and TRBJ2-3, with a weak D call TRBD1 (6 bases). The germline V gene encodes CDR1 SGHDN and CDR2 FVKESK. The ends were cut back, 4 bases at V and 2 bases at J, with 19 bases in the middle. This CDR3 is 17 amino acids long.

A single count supports this clone. V is TRBV5-5 and J is TRBJ2-1, with 10 nucleotides matching TRBD2. The length of the CDR3 is 20 residues. Germline V gene lookup returns CDR1 SGHKS and CDR2 YYEKEE (reference sequence). V shed 0 bases and J 9 bases; nucleotides not matched to a gene: 21. The DNA for the CDR3 is TGTGCCAGCAGCTTGGGAGGACTAGCGGTACTCCAAAGTACCTATGGTGAGCAGTTCTTC. Translated: CASSLGGLAVLQSTYGEQFF.

This chain joins TRBV7-9 and TRBJ2-3; a weak D match, TRBD2 (6 bases). CDR1 and CDR2 (germline): SEHNR, FQNEAQ (reference sequence). There are 14 residues in the CDR3. Between the trimmed V and J ends, which lost 1 base and 5 bases, there was a span of 10 bases. CDR3 nucleotides: TGTGCCAGCAGCTTAGGGACTACGGGAGATACGCAGTATTTT. Translation: CASSLGTTGDTQYF.

The chain combines TRBV6-2 or TRBV6-3 with TRBJ1-1, with 9 positions matching TRBD1. Germline V gene sequence: CDR1 MNHEY, CDR2 SVGEGT. The ends lost 6 bases at V and 5 bases at J; junction bases unmatched: 7. This CDR3 is built from 14 residues. This chain's CDR3 is CASSPGTGWTEAFF. Here the CDR3 DNA reads TGTGCCAGCAGCCCCGGGACAGGGTGGACTGAAGCTTTCTTT.

The chain combines TRBV2 with TRBJ2-7; TRBD2 might be the D (5 bases). The CDR3 is 12 residues long. Trimming left V 8 bases short and J 6 bases short, with 14 bases between. Germline V gene lookup returns CDR1 SNHLY and CDR2 FYNNEI. The CDR3 bases are TGTGCCAGCGTATCGGAGGTCCGCGAGCAGTACTTC. Translating it yields CASVSEVREQYF. Full variable domain (remainder filled in from reference TRBV2 and TRBJ2-7): EPEVTQTPSHQVTQMGQEVILRCVPISNHLYFYWYRQILGQKVEFLVSFYNNEISEKSEIFDDQFSVERPDGSNFTLKIRSTKLEDSAMYFCASVSEVREQYFGPGTRLTVT.

The chain joins TRBV7-2 to TRBJ1-2; weak D call: TRBD1 (6 bases). Trimming took 1 base from V and 8 from J, leaving 11 bases between them. CDR3 size: 13 residues. Germline assignment: CDR1 SGHTA and CDR2 FQGNSA. The CDR3 spells CASSLGAGEGYTF. The CDR3 DNA reads TGTGCCAGCAGCTTAGGGGCAGGGGAGGGCTACACCTTC.

This chain joins TRBV18 and TRBJ2-1, with 7 positions matching TRBD1. With 6 bases clipped from V and 0 bases from J, the junction kept 5 bases outside the gene matches. The CDR3 sequence is 15 residues long. The germline gives CDR1 KGHSH, CDR2 LQKENI. This CDR3 is CASSWDSSSYNEQFF. In DNA, the CDR3 is TGTGCCAGCTCGTGGGACAGCAGCTCCTACAATGAGCAGTTCTTC.

The chain is built from TRBV19 and TRBJ1-4; D gene uncertain. The CDR3 runs 13 residues. Germline CDR1 reads LNHDA; CDR2 reads SQIVND (reference sequence). V was cut by 9 bases and J by 5 bases, with 13 bases left in between. The CDR3 DNA reads TGTGCCAGCACCCGGACGGGAAATGAAAAACTGTTTTTT. Its translation: CASTRTGNEKLFF.

The chain combines TRBV19 with TRBJ2-7, with TRBD1 identical over 11 bases. This CDR3 is built from 15 residues. Losses at the gene ends were 3 bases for V and 6 bases for J; bases not matched to a gene: 7. The V gene's germline CDR1 is LNHDA and CDR2 SQIVND (reference sequence). CDR3 amino acids: CASSIRDRGASEQYF. The CDR3 region has the DNA TGTGCCAGTAGTATTAGGGACAGGGGGGCCTCCGAGCAGTACTTC.

The chain combines TRBV6-2 or TRBV6-3 with TRBJ1-3; a possible D gene is TRBD1 (5 bases). Germline CDR1 is MNHEY and CDR2 is SVGEGT. The V and J ends lost 5 bases and 4 bases respectively, with 18 bases between them. The CDR3 has 16 residues. The CDR3: CASSTLDATGGNTIYF. For the CDR3, the DNA is TGTGCCAGCAGTACCCTGGACGCAACAGGAGGAAACACCATATATTTT.

The chain uses TRBV28 and TRBJ2-7; 9 bases are a match to TRBD1. This CDR3 has 14 amino acids. The J segment lost 3 bases and the V segment lost 6 bases, leaving 6 bases of the junction unmatched. The V gene's germline CDR1 is MDHEN and CDR2 SYDVKM. Here the CDR3 DNA reads TGTGCCAGCAGGTCCGGGACAGGGTTCTACGAGCAGTACTTC. Its translation is CASRSGTGFYEQYF.

This clone was seen only a few times. This chain connects TRBV6-7 to TRBJ1-5; TRBD1 matches at 10 bases. TRBV6-7 is labeled an ORF, and its function is uncertain. The CDR3 spans 17 residues. V lost 6 bases, J lost 6 bases, and 14 bases stayed unmatched. The chain's CDR3 is CASSHRGDRGCGQPQHF. CDR3 coding DNA: TGTGCCAGCAGCCACCGGGGGGACAGGGGATGTGGTCAGCCCCAGCATTTT.

The chain joins TRBV19 to TRBJ2-2; 7 bases are a match to TRBD1. This CDR3 contains 15 residues. The V and J ends lost 6 bases and 2 bases, in that order; junction bases with no gene match: 6. Germline CDR1 and CDR2: LNHDA and SQIVND (reference sequence). The CDR3 sequence: CASRYRGVNTGELFF. CDR3 coding DNA: TGTGCCAGTAGATACAGGGGAGTCAACACCGGGGAGCTGTTTTTT.

The J gene is TRBJ2-1, the V gene TRBV28, with D possibly TRBD2 on 5 matching bases. The germline gives CDR1 MDHEN, CDR2 SYDVKM. The ends were cut back, 6 bases at V and 3 bases at J, with 12 bases in the middle. The CDR3 consists of 14 residues. CDR3 sequence reads: CASSPLGIYNEQFF. CDR3 DNA sequence: TGTGCCAGCAGCCCTCTCGGGATCTACAATGAGCAGTTCTTC.

The chain recombines TRBV5-1 with TRBJ1-1, with 10 bases aligning to TRBD1. Germline V gene lookup returns CDR1 SGHRS and CDR2 YFSETQ. The CDR3 spans 18 residues. The V segment lost 1 base and the J segment 6 bases; nucleotides outside the gene matches: 15. This CDR3 is CASSLMGTGDHSYPEAFF. The CDR3 coding sequence is TGCGCCAGCAGCTTGATGGGGACAGGGGATCATAGTTACCCTGAAGCTTTCTTT.